The T cell receptor (beta chain) described here comes from a study of T cells after posttransplantation cyclophosphamide. General observations from the study: TRB clonality was highly associated with recipient CMV seropositivity and reactivation. Blood and skin or GI T cell repertoires showed limited TRB overlap. Donor CD8+ memory clones often dominated recipient blood repertoires at later times.

V was cut by 1 base and J by 3 bases, with 9 bases left in between. Germline CDR1 and CDR2: SGHAT and FQNNGV. The CDR3 spans 14 residues. The protocol was immunoSEQ multiplex PCR, while the TCRdb copy is restricted to in-frame clones and leaves out a portion. There are around 35,000 clones in the sample, none observed a single time. This clone was seen at least ten times. Its antigen is still unknown. The chain couples TRBV11-2 to TRBJ1-1; D may be TRBD1 (5 bases). The sequenced sample consisted of PBMCs. The sequence was obtained from a man aged 25 to 45 in good health and a related stem cell transplant donor. This CDR3 reads CASSLAEGYTEAFF. The DNA of the CDR3 is TGTGCCAGCAGCTTAGCAGAGGGGTACACTGAAGCTTTCTTT.